This entry lists 20 T cell receptor beta chains sequenced from one sample in a study of blood T cell repertoires in COVID-19. The method was immunoSEQ multiplex PCR; TCRdb's version includes in-frame clones alone and lacks a portion of them. The sample has about 150,000 clones, approximately 83% seen once. Input material: peripheral blood. The origin of the receptors is a woman aged 60-75 years with COVID-19, enrolled during active disease.

The chain recombines TRBV19 with TRBJ1-1; TRBD1 aligns across 8 bases. J lost 7 bases, V lost 3 bases, and 4 bases had no gene match. The length of the CDR3 is 13 residues. Germline values: CDR1 LNHDA, CDR2 SQIVND (reference sequence). CDR3 region: CASSIRQGFEAFF. As DNA, the CDR3 is TGTGCCAGTAGTATTCGACAGGGGTTTGAAGCTTTCTTT.

J is TRBJ2-5 and V is TRBV3-1 (or the pseudogene TRBV3-2), with TRBD2 identical over 8 bases. V shed 0 bases and J 5 bases; nucleotides not matched to a gene: 8. This CDR3 has 16 residues. Germline V gene lookup returns CDR1 LGHDT and CDR2 YNNKEL (reference sequence). CDR3 nucleotides: TGTGCCAGCAGCCAAGACAGGGCGGGGGGCAAGGAGACCCAGTACTTC. Its protein product is CASSQDRAGGKETQYF.

The gene calls are TRBV9 and TRBJ2-4; 7 positions agree with TRBD2. This CDR3 contains 14 residues. Germline trimming cut 0 bases from V and 8 bases from J; bases unmatched to any gene: 5. Germline values: CDR1 SGDLS, CDR2 YYNGEE. CDR3 sequence reads: CASSVAGRGDIQYF. CDR3 nucleotide sequence: TGTGCCAGCAGCGTAGCAGGCCGGGGGGACATTCAGTACTTC.

The V gene is TRBV7-3, the J gene TRBJ1-2; no definite D call. With 4 bases removed from V and 3 bases from J, the gap between germline ends came to 12 bases. The CDR3 contains 14 residues. CDR1 is SGHTA, CDR2 FQGTGA, per germline. CDR3 nucleotides: TGTGCCAGCAGCTCTATCGAGCGGGACTATGGCTACACCTTC. Protein sequence: CASSSIERDYGYTF.

The gene calls are TRBV10-1 and TRBJ1-6; tentative D call: TRBD1 (5 bases). CDR3 length: 13 amino acids. V was shortened by 6 bases and J by 4 bases, with 7 bases between the two germline ends. The germline gives CDR1 WNHNN, CDR2 SYGVQD (reference sequence). CDR3 region: CASRQDYNSPLHF. In DNA form, the CDR3 reads TGCGCCAGCAGACAGGATTATAATTCACCCCTCCACTTT.

This clone was seen more than once but under ten times. The CDR3 DNA sequence: TGCGCCAGCAGCTTGGCCGTCAACCCTACTCTTGGCTACACCTTC. Protein product: CASSLAVNPTLGYTF. The V and J genes are TRBV5-1 and TRBJ1-2; D unresolved. The CDR3 contains 15 residues. Per germline, CDR1 SGHRS and CDR2 YFSETQ. Trimming removed 0 bases from V and 7 bases from J, with 16 bases in between.

This clone was observed a handful of times. The rearrangement joins TRBV11-3 to TRBJ2-5; no reliable D call. V lost 2 bases and J lost 0, with 4 bases in between. This CDR3 spans 13 amino acids. Looked up from germline, CDR1 is SGHNT and CDR2 is YENEEA. CDR3 region: CASSLNYQETQYF. The CDR3 DNA follows: TGTGCCAGCAGCTTAAACTACCAAGAGACCCAGTACTTC.

The chain combines TRBV3-1 (or the pseudogene TRBV3-2) with TRBJ1-2; 11 bases line up with TRBD1. Germline CDR1 reads LGHDT; CDR2 reads YNNKEL (reference sequence). V lost 2 bases to trimming and J lost 5 bases; unmatched junction nucleotides: 1. This CDR3 comprises 14 residues. CDR3 sequence (DNA): TGTGCCAGCAGCCAACGGGACAGGGGGTATGGCTACACCTTC. This codes for CASSQRDRGYGYTF.

The chain has TRBV5-1 and TRBJ2-1, with D perhaps TRBD1 (6 bases). V lost 4 bases and J 2 bases, leaving 10 bases between the germline ends. The V gene's germline CDR1 is SGHRS and CDR2 YFSETQ. CDR3 length: 14 amino acids. This CDR3 reads CASSGDNTYNEQFF. The CDR3 nucleotides are TGCGCCAGCAGCGGGGACAACACCTACAATGAGCAGTTCTTC.

This clone was seen only a few times. The chain uses TRBV6-1 and TRBJ1-5; 7 nucleotides agree with TRBD1. This CDR3 has 15 residues. Losses at the gene ends were 2 bases for V and 4 bases for J; bases not matched to a gene: 5. Germline CDR1 and CDR2: MNHNS and SASEGT. The DNA for the CDR3 is TGTGCCAGCAGTGAACACAGGGGAGTAAATCAGCCCCAGCATTTT. Its translation: CASSEHRGVNQPQHF.

The chain uses TRBV27 and TRBJ1-2, with TRBD1 identical over 7 bases. The CDR3 totals 16 residues. Germline CDR1 reads MNHEY; CDR2 reads SMNVEV (reference sequence). V trimming: 7 bases; J trimming: 4 bases; junction bases outside the gene matches: 15. The CDR3 loop reads CASTPLTTGISYGYTF. CDR3 DNA sequence: TGTGCCAGCACCCCCCTTACGACAGGGATCAGCTATGGCTACACCTTC.

In its sample, this clone was seen once. The chain recombines TRBV18 with TRBJ2-5, with D perhaps matching TRBD1 (5 bases). Germline CDR1 reads KGHSH; CDR2 reads LQKENI. The V and J ends lost 3 bases and 5 bases respectively, with 10 bases between them. This CDR3 is built from 13 residues. CDR3 residues: CASSPQGWETQYF. The CDR3 DNA sequence: TGTGCCAGCTCACCTCAGGGATGGGAGACCCAGTACTTC.

This clone came up once. The J gene is TRBJ1-3, the V gene TRBV13, with TRBD1 identical over 9 bases. The CDR3 runs 16 residues. Trimming removed 4 bases from V and 4 bases from J; junction bases left unmatched: 8. Germline V lookup: CDR1 PRHDT, CDR2 FYEKMQ (reference sequence). The CDR3 protein is CASSSGQGLRGNTIYF. Written as DNA, the CDR3 is TGTGCCAGCAGCTCCGGACAGGGGCTAAGGGGAAACACCATATATTTT.

V gene TRBV7-2 combines with J gene TRBJ2-3, with D uncertain. The germline V gene encodes CDR1 SGHTA and CDR2 FQGNSA. The CDR3 contains 13 residues. The V and J ends lost 6 bases and 2 bases respectively, with 9 bases between them. CDR3 protein: CASSPAITDTQYF. In nucleotides, the CDR3 is TGTGCCAGCAGTCCTGCTATCACAGATACGCAGTATTTT.

V gene TRBV27 combines with J gene TRBJ2-1; no clear D gene. Trimming removed 7 bases at V and 6 bases at J, with 16 bases between. This CDR3 has 14 residues. CDR1 is MNHEY and CDR2 is SMNVEV in the germline V gene (reference sequence). The CDR3, as DNA: TGTGCCAGCACTTCGCGGAACCTTCTCAATGAGCAGTTCTTC. Amino acids: CASTSRNLLNEQFF.

This chain links TRBV5-1 with TRBJ1-4, with a possible D match to TRBD1 (6 bases). Trimming removed 5 bases from V and 6 bases from J, with 8 bases in between. The CDR3 covers 12 residues. The germline CDR1 and CDR2 sequences are SGHRS and YFSETQ. The CDR3 region is CASRKGDEKLFF. The CDR3 region has the DNA TGCGCCAGCAGGAAGGGGGATGAAAAACTGTTTTTT.

The V and J genes are TRBV29-1 and TRBJ2-2, with 10 bases fitting TRBD1. CDR3 length: 15 residues. After removal of 6 bases from V and 3 bases from J, the junction contained 7 bases not matched to a gene. The germline V gene encodes CDR1 SQVTM and CDR2 ANQGSEA. Here the CDR3 reads CSVRQGARDTGELFF. In nucleotides, the CDR3 is TGCAGCGTAAGACAGGGGGCGCGGGACACCGGGGAGCTGTTTTTT.

The chain couples TRBV30 to TRBJ1-4; TRBD1 aligns across 10 bases. The V and J ends lost 8 bases and 9 bases, in that order; junction bases with no gene match: 6. Germline CDR1 reads GTSNPN; CDR2 reads SVGIG (reference sequence). The CDR3 is 12 residues long. CDR3 sequence reads: CAQDRGDKKLFF. CDR3 coding DNA: TGTGCCCAGGACAGGGGGGATAAAAAACTGTTTTTT.

The chain combines TRBV19 with TRBJ1-5, with 7 bases lining up with TRBD1. Germline-derived CDR1 and CDR2 are LNHDA and SQIVND (reference sequence). Losses at the gene ends were 6 bases for V and 5 bases for J; bases not matched to a gene: 10. The CDR3 is 15 residues long. The CDR3 sequence is CASRGGRGRYQPQHF. The CDR3 coding sequence is TGTGCCAGTAGAGGGGGCAGGGGACGATATCAGCCCCAGCATTTT.

The chain employs TRBV7-9 and TRBJ2-1; possible D gene TRBD2, 6 bases. The CDR3 is made up of 14 amino acids. The V and J ends lost 6 bases and 5 bases respectively, with 14 bases between them. Germline values: CDR1 SEHNR, CDR2 FQNEAQ (reference sequence). The CDR3 DNA is TGTGCCAGCAGATTCACCGGGACTCACAATGAGCAGTTCTTC. This gives the protein CASRFTGTHNEQFF. Full variable domain (rest looked up from reference TRBV7-9 and TRBJ2-1): DTGVSQNPRHKITKRGQNVTFRCDPISEHNRLYWYRQTLGQGPEFLTYFQNEAQLEKSRLLSDRFSAERPKGSFSTLEIQRTEQGDSAMYLCASRFTGTHNEQFFGPGTRLTVL.